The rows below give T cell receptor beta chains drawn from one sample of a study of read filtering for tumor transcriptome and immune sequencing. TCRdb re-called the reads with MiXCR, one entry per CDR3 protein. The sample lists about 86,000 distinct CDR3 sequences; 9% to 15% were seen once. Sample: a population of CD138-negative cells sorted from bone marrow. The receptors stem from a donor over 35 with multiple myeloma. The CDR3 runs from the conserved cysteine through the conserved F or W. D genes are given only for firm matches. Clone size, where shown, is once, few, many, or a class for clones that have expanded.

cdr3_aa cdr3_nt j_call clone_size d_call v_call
CSARTIAYEQYF TGCAGTGCTAGGACTATAGCCTACGAGCAGTACTTC TRBJ2-7 many . TRBV20-1
CASSRSGSSYEQYF TGTGCCAGTAGTCGGAGCGGAAGCTCCTACGAGCAGTACTTC TRBJ2-7 many . TRBV19
CASSLRGANTGELFF TGTGCCAGCAGCTTACGGGGTGCGAACACCGGGGAGCTGTTTTTT TRBJ2-2 many . TRBV11-3
CASSVDPGIAGELFF TGTGCCAGCAGCGTAGATCCAGGGATCGCCGGGGAGCTGTTTTTT TRBJ2-2 many . TRBV9
CASSPLAGRHEQYF TGTGCCAGCTCACCATTGGCGGGGAGGCACGAGCAGTACTTC TRBJ2-7 . . TRBV18
CATSDRETGELFF TGTGCCACCAGTGACCGGGAAACAGGGGAGCTGTTTTTT TRBJ2-2 few . TRBV10-3
CASSLEDSNEKLFF TGCGCCAGCAGCTTGGAGGACAGTAATGAAAAACTGTTTTTT TRBJ1-4 many . TRBV5-1
CSASTTGEAFF TGCAGTGCTAGTACAACGGGTGAAGCTTTCTTT TRBJ1-1 many . TRBV20-1
CSVVPTGVEQYF TGCAGCGTTGTCCCGACAGGGGTCGAGCAGTACTTC TRBJ2-7 many TRBD1 TRBV29-1
CASSEVAGGPNEQFF TGTGCCAGCAGTGAAGTAGCGGGAGGGCCCAATGAGCAGTTCTTC TRBJ2-1 many TRBD2 TRBV6-1
CSARALRGRETQYF TGCAGTGCTAGAGCCCTCCGCGGGAGAGAGACCCAGTACTTC TRBJ2-5 . TRBD2 TRBV20-1
CATSDWGQAETQYF TGTGCCACCAGTGATTGGGGACAGGCGGAGACCCAGTACTTC TRBJ2-5 many TRBD1 TRBV24-1
CASSGQFNTEAFF TGTGCCAGCAGTGGACAGTTCAACACTGAAGCTTTCTTT TRBJ1-1 many . TRBV6-6
CASSPRQGSYEQYF TGTGCCAGCAGCCCTCGACAGGGCTCCTACGAGCAGTACTTC TRBJ2-7 . TRBD1 TRBV3-1
CSVGGRDSGANVLTF TGCAGCGTCGGGGGACGGGACTCTGGGGCCAACGTCCTGACTTTC TRBJ2-6 many . TRBV29-1
CASSQGRDTGELFF TGTGCCAGCAGCCAAGGACGGGACACCGGGGAGCTGTTTTTT TRBJ2-2 many . TRBV3-1
CSARGPGEKLFF TGCAGTGCTAGAGGCCCCGGGGAAAAACTGTTTTTT TRBJ1-4 many . TRBV20-1
CASTPSGRSWNEQFF TGTGCCAGCACACCCAGCGGGAGATCGTGGAATGAGCAGTTCTTC TRBJ2-1 many TRBD2 TRBV6-2/TRBV6-3
CASSYQVGGGGQNTQYF TGTGCCAGCAGTTATCAGGTTGGGGGAGGGGGACAAAATACGCAGTATTTT TRBJ2-3 many . TRBV6-5
CAKPWDPGGLLEQYF TGTGCCAAACCGTGGGACCCCGGCGGGCTACTGGAGCAGTACTTC TRBJ2-7 many . TRBV7-9
CASSLLELTYNEQFF TGTGCCAGCAGTTTACTAGAGTTAACGTACAATGAGCAGTTCTTC TRBJ2-1 . . TRBV28
CSVKTTGTGTPEAFF TGCAGCGTTAAAACCACCGGGACAGGGACGCCTGAAGCTTTCTTT TRBJ1-1 many TRBD1 TRBV29-1
CASGLDSPLLEQYF TGCGCCAGCGGCTTGGACAGTCCGCTTCTCGAGCAGTACTTC TRBJ2-7 . . TRBV5-1
CSARDFGNPYEQYF TGCAGTGCTAGAGATTTCGGGAATCCCTACGAGCAGTACTTC TRBJ2-7 . . TRBV20-1
CSARGRIIYNEQFF TGCAGTGCTAGGGGGCGGATTATCTACAATGAGCAGTTCTTC TRBJ2-1 many . TRBV20-1
CASSSTEGGQNYEQYF TGTGCCAGCAGTTCCACCGAGGGAGGACAGAACTACGAGCAGTACTTC TRBJ2-7 many . TRBV6-5
CASSQDLSNEETQYF TGTGCCAGCAGCCAAGATCTTAGTAACGAAGAGACCCAGTACTTC TRBJ2-5 many . TRBV3-1
CSASPQTVHSDTQYF TGCAGTGCCTCCCCGCAGACAGTCCATAGCGATACGCAGTATTTT TRBJ2-3 few . TRBV20-1
CASSFSLAGLQETQYF TGTGCCAGCAGCTTCTCACTAGCGGGGTTACAAGAGACCCAGTACTTC TRBJ2-5 few TRBD2 TRBV7-9
CSARFPGNEQFF TGCAGTGCTAGATTCCCCGGCAATGAGCAGTTCTTC TRBJ2-1 many . TRBV20-1
CASSKPRLPGGTDTQYF TGTGCCAGCAGCAAACCCCGACTACCAGGGGGCACAGATACGCAGTATTTT TRBJ2-3 many . TRBV21-1
CASSVTDSPQPQHF TGTGCCAGCAGTGTGACAGACTCCCCTCAGCCCCAGCATTTT TRBJ1-5 many . TRBV2
CASSLRQGAYEQYF TGTGCCAGCAGCTTGCGACAGGGGGCCTACGAGCAGTACTTC TRBJ2-7 many TRBD1 TRBV5-6
CATRPSGNLGNEQFF TGTGCCACCCGCCCTAGCGGTAACCTGGGGAATGAGCAGTTCTTC TRBJ2-1 . TRBD2 TRBV10-3
CASRILGQGKFF TGTGCCAGCAGGATACTGGGACAGGGAAAGTTCTTC TRBJ2-1 many TRBD1 TRBV28